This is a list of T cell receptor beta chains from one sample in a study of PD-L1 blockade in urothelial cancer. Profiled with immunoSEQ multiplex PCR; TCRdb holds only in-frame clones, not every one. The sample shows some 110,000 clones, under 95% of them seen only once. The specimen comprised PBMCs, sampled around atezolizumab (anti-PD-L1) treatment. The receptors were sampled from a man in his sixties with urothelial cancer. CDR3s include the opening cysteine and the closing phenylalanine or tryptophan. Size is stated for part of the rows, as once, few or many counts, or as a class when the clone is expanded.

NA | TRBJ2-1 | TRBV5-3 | CARSLGLSGSYNEQFF
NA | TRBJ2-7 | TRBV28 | CASSPQTPTGSYEQYF
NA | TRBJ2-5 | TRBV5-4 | CASSQDPTATQYF
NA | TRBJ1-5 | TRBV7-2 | CASSLYRDSNQPQHF
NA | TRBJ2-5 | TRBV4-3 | CASSQVGKGAQYF
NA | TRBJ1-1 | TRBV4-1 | CASTNRGLNTEAFF
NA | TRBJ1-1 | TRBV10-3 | CAISGESNTEAFF
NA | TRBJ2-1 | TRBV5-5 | CASSLGINEQFF
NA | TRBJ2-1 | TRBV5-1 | CASSLGGLNNEQFF
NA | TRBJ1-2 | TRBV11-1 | CASSLDREGGYTF
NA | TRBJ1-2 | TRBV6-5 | CASSSPTGGSYGYTF
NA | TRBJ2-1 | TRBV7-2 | CASSLGTSGLNEQFF
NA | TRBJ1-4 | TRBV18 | CASSLFTAATNEKLFF
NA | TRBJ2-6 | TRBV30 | CAWTRDRYSSGANVLTF
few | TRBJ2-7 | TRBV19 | CASSIGLQGRNEQYF
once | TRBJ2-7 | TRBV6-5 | CASSYNLMTGEFEQYF
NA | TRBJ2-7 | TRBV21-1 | CASRCGGAFYEQYF
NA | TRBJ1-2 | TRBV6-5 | CASADNVLSYTF
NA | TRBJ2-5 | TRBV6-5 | CASSLGTGQETQYF
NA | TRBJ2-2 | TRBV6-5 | CASSDGGNTGELFF
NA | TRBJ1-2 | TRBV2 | CASSEYGTEYGYTF
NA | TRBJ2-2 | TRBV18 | CASSPIPGQDTGELFF
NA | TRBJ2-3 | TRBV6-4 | CASSPDSGGDTQYF
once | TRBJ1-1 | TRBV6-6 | CASSEPGQGTEAFF
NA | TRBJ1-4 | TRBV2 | CASSGDSSTNEKLFF
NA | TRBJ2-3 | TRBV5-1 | CASSLTALRDTQYF
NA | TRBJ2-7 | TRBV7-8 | CASSPFVGTYEQYF
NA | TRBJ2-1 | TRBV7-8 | CASSLGGQREGFGDEQFF
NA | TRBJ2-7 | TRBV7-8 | CASSITSGGASYEQYF
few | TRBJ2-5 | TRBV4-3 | CASSQDGQGGETQYF
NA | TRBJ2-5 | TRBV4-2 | CASSQEVGGVGHPSYQETQYF
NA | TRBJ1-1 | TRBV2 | CASSGGVGAENTEAFF
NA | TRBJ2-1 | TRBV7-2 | CASSPKTSGYRNEQFF
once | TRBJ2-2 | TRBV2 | CASSDSGGRKTGELFF
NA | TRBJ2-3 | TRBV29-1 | CTSVAGTDTQYF
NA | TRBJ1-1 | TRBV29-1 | CSTKGGWGNTEAFF
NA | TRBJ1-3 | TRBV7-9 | CASSLIGQGASGNTIYF
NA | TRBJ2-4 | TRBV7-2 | CASSPQGGDKNIQYF
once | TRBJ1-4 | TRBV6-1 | CASSNQGHELFF
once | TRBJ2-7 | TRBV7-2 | CASSLSGQGAEQYF
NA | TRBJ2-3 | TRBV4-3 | CASSQDRDIRKYF
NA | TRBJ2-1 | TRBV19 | CASSLGLAGVVEQFF
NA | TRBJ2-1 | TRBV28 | CASSLSGATYNEQFF
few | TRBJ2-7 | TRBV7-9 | CASSAELTGLEQYF
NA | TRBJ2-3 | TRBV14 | CASSQVSGGAFYTQYF
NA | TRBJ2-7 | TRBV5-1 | CASSLDYRGQSYEQYF
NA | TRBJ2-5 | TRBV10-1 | CASSDGGYQETQYF
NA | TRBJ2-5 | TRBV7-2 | CASSLGRADDGETQYF
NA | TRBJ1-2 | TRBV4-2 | CASSQRQGEGYGYTF
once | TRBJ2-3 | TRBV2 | CASTGTGSTDTQYF
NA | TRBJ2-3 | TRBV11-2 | CASSLGTSGSTQYF
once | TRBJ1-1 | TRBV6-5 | CASSSPDRLMNTEAFF
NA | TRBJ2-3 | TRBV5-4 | CASSFGGAGGADTQYF
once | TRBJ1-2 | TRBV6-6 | CASSIGPEGGYTF
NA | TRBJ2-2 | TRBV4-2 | CASSPPGTSKSPGELFF
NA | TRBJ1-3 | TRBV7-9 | CASSSDSSGNTIYF
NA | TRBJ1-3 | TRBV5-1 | CASNEQGSSGNTIYF